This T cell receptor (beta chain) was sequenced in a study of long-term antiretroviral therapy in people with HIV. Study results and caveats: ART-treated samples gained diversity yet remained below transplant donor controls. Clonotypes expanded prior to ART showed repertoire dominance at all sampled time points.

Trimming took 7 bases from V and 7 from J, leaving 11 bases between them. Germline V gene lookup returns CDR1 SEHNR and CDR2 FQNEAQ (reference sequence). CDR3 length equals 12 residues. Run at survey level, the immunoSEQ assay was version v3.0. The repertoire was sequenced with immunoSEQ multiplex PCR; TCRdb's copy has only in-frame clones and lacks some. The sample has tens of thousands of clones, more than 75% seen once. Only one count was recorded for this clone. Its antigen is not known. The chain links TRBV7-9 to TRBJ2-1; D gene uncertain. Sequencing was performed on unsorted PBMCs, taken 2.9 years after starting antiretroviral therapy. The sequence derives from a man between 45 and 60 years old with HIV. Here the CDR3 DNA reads TGTGCCAGCACCTCCTCCGGAAATGAGCAGTTCTTC. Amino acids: CASTSSGNEQFF.